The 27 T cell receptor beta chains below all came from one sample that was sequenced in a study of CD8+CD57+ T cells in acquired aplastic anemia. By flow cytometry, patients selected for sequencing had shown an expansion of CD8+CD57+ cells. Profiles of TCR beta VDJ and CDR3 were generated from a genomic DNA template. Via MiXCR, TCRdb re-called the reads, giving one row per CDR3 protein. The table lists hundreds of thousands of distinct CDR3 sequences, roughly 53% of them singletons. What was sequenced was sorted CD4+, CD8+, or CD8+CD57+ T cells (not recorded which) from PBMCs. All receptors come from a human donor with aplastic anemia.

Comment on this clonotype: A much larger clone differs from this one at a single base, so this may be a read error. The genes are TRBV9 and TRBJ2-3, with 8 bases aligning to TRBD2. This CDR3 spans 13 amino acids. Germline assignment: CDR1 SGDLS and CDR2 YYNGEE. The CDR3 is CASSFGLADTRYF. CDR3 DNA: TGTGCCAGCAGTTTTGGACTAGCAGATACGCGGTATTTT.

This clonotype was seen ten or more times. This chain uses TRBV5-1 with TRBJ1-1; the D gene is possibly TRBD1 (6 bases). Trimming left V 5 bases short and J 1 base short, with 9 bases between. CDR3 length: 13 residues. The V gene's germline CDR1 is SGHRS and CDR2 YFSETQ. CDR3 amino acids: CASRDSSNTEAFF. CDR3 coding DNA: TGCGCCAGCAGGGACAGTTCGAACACTGAAGCTTTCTTT.

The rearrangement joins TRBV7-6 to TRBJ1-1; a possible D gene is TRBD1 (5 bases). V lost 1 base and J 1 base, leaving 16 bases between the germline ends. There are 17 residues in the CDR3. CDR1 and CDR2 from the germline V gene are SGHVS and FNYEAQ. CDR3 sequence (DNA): TGTGCCAGCAGCTTAGAAGATGGGGCGGGGCCGAACACTGAAGCTTTCTTT. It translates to CASSLEDGAGPNTEAFF.

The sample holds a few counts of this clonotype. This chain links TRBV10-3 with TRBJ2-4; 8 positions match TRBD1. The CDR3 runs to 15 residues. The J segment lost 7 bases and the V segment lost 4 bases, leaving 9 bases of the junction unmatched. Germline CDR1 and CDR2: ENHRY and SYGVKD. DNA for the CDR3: TGTGCCATCAGTGCCCAGCAGGGGGCTTCGAACATTCAGTACTTC. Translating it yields CAISAQQGASNIQYF.

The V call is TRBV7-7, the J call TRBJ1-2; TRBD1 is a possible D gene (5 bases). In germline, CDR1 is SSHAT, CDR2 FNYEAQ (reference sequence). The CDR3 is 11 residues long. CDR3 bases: TGTGCTGTTCGACAGCCGGACGGCTACACCTTC. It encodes CAVRQPDGYTF.

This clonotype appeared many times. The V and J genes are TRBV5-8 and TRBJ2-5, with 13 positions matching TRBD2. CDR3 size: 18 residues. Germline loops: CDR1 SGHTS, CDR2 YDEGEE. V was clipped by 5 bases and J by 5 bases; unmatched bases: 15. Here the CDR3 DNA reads TGTGCCAGCAGTCCCGGGACTAGCGGGGTTAGGTTGCAGGAGACCCAGTACTTC. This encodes CASSPGTSGVRLQETQYF.

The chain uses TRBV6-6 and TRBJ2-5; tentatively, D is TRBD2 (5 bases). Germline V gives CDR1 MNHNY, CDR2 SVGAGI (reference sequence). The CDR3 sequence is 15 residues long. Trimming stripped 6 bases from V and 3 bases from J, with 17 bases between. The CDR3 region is CASSNTGTKEETQYF. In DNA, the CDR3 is TGTGCCAGCAGCAATACGGGAACGAAAGAAGAGACCCAGTACTTC.

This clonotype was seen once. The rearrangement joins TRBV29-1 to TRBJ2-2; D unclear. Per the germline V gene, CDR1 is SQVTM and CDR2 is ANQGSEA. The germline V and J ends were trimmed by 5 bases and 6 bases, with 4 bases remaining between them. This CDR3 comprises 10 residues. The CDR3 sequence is CSVISGELFF. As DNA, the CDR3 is TGCAGCGTTATATCCGGGGAGCTGTTTTTT.

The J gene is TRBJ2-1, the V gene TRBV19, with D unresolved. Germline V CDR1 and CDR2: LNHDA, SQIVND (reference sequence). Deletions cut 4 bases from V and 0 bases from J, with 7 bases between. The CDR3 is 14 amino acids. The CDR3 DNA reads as TGTGCCAGTAGTAAGACAAGCTCCTACAATGAGCAGTTCTTC. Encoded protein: CASSKTSSYNEQFF.

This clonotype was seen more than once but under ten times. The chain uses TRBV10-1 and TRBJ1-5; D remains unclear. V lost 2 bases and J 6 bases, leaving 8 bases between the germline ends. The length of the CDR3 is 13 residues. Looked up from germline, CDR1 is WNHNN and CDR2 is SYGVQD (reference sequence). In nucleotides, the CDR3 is TGCGCCAGCAGTGAGGCCCTGGGTCAGCCCCAGCATTTT. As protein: CASSEALGQPQHF.

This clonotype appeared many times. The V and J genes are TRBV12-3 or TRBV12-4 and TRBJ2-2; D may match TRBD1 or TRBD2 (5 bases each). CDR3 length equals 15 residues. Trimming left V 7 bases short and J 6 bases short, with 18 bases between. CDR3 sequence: CASTLDGGIAGELFF. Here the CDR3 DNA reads TGTGCCAGCACCCTTGATGGGGGAATCGCCGGGGAGCTGTTTTTT.

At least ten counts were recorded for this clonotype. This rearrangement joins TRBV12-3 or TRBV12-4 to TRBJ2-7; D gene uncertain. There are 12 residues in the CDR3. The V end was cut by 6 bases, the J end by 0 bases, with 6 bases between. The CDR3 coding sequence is TGTGCCAGCAGCCGTAGCTCCTACGAGCAGTACTTC. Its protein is CASSRSSYEQYF.

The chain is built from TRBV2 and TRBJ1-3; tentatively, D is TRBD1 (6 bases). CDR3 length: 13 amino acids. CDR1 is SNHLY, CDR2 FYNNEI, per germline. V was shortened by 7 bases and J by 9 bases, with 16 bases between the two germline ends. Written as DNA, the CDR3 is TGTGCCAGCATGGAGGCAGGGGCCAGCACCATATATTTT. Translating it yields CASMEAGASTIYF.

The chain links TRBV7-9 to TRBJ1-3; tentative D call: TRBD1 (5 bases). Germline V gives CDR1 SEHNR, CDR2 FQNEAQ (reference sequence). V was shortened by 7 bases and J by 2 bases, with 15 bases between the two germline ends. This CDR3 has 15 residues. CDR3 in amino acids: CASTHPGPAGNTIYF. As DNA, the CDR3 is TGTGCCAGCACCCACCCGGGACCAGCTGGAAACACCATATATTTT.

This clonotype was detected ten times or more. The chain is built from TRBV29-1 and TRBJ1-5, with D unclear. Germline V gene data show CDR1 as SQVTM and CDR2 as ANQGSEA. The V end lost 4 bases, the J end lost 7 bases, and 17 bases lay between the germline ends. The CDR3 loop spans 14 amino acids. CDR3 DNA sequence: TGCAGCGTTGTAACACTAGGAGTGAACCAGCCCCAGCATTTT. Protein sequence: CSVVTLGVNQPQHF. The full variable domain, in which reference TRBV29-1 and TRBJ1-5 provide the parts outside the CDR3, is SAVISQKPSRDICQRGTSLTIQCQVDSQVTMMFWYRQQPGQSLTLIATANQGSEATYESGFVIDKFPISRPNLTFSTLTVSNMSPEDSSIYLCSVVTLGVNQPQHFGDGTRLSIL.

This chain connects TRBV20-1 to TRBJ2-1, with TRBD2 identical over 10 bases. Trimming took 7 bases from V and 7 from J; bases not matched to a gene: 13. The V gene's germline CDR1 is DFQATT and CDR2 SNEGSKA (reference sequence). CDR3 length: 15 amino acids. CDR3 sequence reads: CSGSSQAGGRNEQFF. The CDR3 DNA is TGCAGTGGCTCCTCTCAAGCGGGAGGGCGGAATGAGCAGTTCTTC.

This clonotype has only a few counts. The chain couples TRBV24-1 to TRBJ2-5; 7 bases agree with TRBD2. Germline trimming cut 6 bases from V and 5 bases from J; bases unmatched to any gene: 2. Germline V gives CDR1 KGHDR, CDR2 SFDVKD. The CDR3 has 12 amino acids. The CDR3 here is CATSSGMETQYF. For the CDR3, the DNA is TGTGCCACCAGTAGCGGGATGGAGACCCAGTACTTC.

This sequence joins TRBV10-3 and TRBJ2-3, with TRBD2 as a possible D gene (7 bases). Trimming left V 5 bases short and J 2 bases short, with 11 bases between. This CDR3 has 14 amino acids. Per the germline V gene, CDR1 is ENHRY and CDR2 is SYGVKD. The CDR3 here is CAISSGGNTDTQYF. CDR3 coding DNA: TGTGCCATCAGTTCGGGGGGCAACACAGATACGCAGTATTTT.

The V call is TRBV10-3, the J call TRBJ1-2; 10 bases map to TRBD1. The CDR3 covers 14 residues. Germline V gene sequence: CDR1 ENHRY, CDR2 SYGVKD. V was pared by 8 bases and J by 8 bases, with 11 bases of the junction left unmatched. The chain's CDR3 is CAIDQGGTGDGYTF. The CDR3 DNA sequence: TGTGCCATCGACCAAGGGGGGACAGGGGACGGCTACACCTTC.

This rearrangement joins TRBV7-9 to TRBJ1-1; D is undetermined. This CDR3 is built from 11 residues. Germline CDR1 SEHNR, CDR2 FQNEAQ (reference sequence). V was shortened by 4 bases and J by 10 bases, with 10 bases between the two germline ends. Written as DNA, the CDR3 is TGTGCCAGCAGCTCCTCGATGGCAGCTTTCTTT. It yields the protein CASSSSMAAFF.

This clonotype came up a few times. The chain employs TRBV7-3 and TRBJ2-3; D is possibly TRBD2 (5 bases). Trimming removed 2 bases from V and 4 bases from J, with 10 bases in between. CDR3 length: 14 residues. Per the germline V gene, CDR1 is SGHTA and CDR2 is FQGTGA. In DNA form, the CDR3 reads TGTGCCAGCAGCTTAGAGGGTAACGCAGATACGCAGTATTTT. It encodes CASSLEGNADTQYF.

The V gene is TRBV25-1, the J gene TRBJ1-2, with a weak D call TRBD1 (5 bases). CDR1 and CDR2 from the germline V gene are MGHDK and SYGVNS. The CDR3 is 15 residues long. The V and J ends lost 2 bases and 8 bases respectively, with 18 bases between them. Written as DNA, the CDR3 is TGTGCCAGCAGTGAAAACACCCGGGACGGGTTGGGCTACACCTTC. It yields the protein CASSENTRDGLGYTF.

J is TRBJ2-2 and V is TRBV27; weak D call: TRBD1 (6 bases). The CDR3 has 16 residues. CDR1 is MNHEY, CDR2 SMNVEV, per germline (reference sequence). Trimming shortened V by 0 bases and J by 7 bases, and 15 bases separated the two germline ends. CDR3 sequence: CASSLSASTGRGELFF. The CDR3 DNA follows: TGTGCCAGCAGTTTATCTGCCTCCACAGGGCGCGGGGAGCTGTTTTTT.

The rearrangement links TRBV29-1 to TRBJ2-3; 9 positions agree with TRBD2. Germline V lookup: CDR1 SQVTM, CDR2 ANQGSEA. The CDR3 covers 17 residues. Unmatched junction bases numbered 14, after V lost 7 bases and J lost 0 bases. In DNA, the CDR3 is TGCAGCGCTAGAACACTAGCGGGCTCGCTTAGCACAGATACGCAGTATTTT. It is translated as CSARTLAGSLSTDTQYF.

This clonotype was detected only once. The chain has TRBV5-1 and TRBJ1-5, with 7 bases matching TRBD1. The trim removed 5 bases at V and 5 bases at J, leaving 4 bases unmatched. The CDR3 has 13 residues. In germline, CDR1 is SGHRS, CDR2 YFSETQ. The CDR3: CASRRDSDQPQHF. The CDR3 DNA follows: TGCGCCAGCAGGAGGGACAGCGATCAGCCCCAGCATTTT.

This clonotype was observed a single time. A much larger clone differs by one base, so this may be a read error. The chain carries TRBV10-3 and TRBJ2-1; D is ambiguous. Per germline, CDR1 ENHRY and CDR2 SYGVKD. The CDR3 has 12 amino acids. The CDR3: CASSEETAKRFF. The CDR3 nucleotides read TGTGCCAGCAGTGAAGAAACAGCAAAGCGGTTCTTC.

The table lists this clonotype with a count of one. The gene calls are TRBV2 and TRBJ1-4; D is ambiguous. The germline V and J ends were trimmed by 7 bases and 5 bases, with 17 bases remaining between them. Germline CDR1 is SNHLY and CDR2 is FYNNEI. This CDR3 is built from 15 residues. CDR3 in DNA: TGTGCCAGCATTCATGGGCGGCGGAGAAATGAAAAACTGTTTTTT. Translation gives CASIHGRRRNEKLFF.